The 23 T cell receptor beta chains in this list originate from one sample, sequenced in a study of blood T cell repertoires in COVID-19. Profiled with immunoSEQ multiplex PCR; TCRdb holds only in-frame clones, not every one. Altogether some 260,000 clones are present, 70% to 90% being singletons, with the ten largest covering 0.65% to 0.8%. What was sequenced was peripheral blood. These receptors all stem from a human donor in a cohort sampled during active COVID-19.

The chain joins TRBV2 to TRBJ1-1, with 9 bases that match TRBD1. V dropped 6 bases and J dropped 5; count of bases not matched to a gene: 7. Per germline, CDR1 SNHLY and CDR2 FYNNEI. This CDR3 comprises 14 residues. CDR3 residues: CASRGQGWNTEAFF. DNA for the CDR3: TGTGCCAGCAGGGGACAGGGTTGGAATACTGAAGCTTTCTTT.

The V call is TRBV25-1, the J call TRBJ1-3; D gene ambiguous. The CDR3 consists of 15 residues. V shed 6 bases and J shed 0 bases, with 12 bases lying between them. Germline-derived CDR1 and CDR2 are MGHDK and SYGVNS. The CDR3 region is CASSPKTSSGNTIYF. As DNA, the CDR3 is TGTGCCAGCAGCCCCAAGACATCCTCTGGAAACACCATATATTTT. Supplemented by reference TRBV25-1 and TRBJ1-3, the full variable domain reads EADIYQTPRYLVIGTGKKITLECSQTMGHDKMYWYQQDPGMELHLIHYSYGVNSTEKGDLSSESTVSRIRTEHFPLTLESARPSHTSQYLCASSPKTSSGNTIYFGEGSWLTVV.

The chain carries TRBV28 and TRBJ2-1; 7 nucleotides align to TRBD2. Germline V gene lookup returns CDR1 MDHEN and CDR2 SYDVKM. The length of the CDR3 is 15 residues. V lost 5 bases, J lost 10 bases, and 14 bases stayed unmatched. CDR3 protein: CASSGGGLENREQFF. CDR3 DNA sequence: TGTGCCAGCAGTGGGGGGGGTCTAGAAAACCGGGAGCAGTTCTTC.

The chain recombines TRBV4-3 with TRBJ1-3; D not certain. Trimming removed 1 base from V and 2 bases from J, with 12 bases in between. From germline, CDR1 is LGHNA and CDR2 YSLEER. The CDR3 runs to 16 residues. CDR3 DNA: TGCGCCAGCAGCCAAGTTACACGCAACCCTGGAAACACCATATATTTT. Translated: CASSQVTRNPGNTIYF.

The V call is TRBV21-1, the J call TRBJ1-1; the D call in the table, TRBD1, was not verified against the DNA. TRBV21-1 is recorded as a pseudogene. The CDR3 spans 17 residues. In DNA form, the CDR3 reads TGTGCCAGCAGCGAAAGAACCGGGACAGGGGACTTGACTGAAGCTTTCTTT. It translates to CASSERTGTGDLTEAFF.

This clone was seen only a few times. The genes are TRBV12-3 or TRBV12-4 and TRBJ1-5; the D is unclear. The germline V and J ends were trimmed by 5 bases and 4 bases, with 9 bases remaining between them. The CDR3 has 13 residues. CDR3 sequence: CASSMTGNQPQHF. CDR3 nucleotide sequence: TGTGCCAGCAGTATGACGGGGAATCAGCCCCAGCATTTT.

The chain couples TRBV18 to TRBJ2-7; 8 positions match TRBD1. The V gene's germline CDR1 is KGHSH and CDR2 LQKENI. The CDR3 is 14 residues long. The junction had 5 bases not matched to a gene; V was cut back by 3 bases and J by 4 bases. The CDR3 sequence is CASSPQGQAYEQYF. For the CDR3, the DNA is TGTGCCAGCTCACCCCAGGGACAGGCGTACGAGCAGTACTTC.

This chain uses TRBV12-3 or TRBV12-4 with TRBJ2-2, with D tentatively TRBD2 (5 bases). Trimming removed 6 bases at V and 6 bases at J, with 11 bases between. This CDR3 contains 13 residues. CDR3 amino acids: CASRPGSPGELFF. As DNA, the CDR3 is TGTGCCAGCAGGCCGGGGAGCCCCGGGGAGCTGTTTTTT.

This chain uses TRBV15 with TRBJ1-5; 11 bases line up with TRBD1. The CDR3 contains 18 residues. V was pared by 1 base and J by 1 base, with 6 bases of the junction left unmatched. The germline V gene encodes CDR1 LNHNV and CDR2 YYDKDF (reference sequence). Written as DNA, the CDR3 is TGTGCCACCAGCAGAGGCTCGGGACAGGGGGGGAGCAATCAGCCCCAGCATTTT. It specifies CATSRGSGQGGSNQPQHF.

The chain has TRBV28 and TRBJ1-4; a weak D match, TRBD1 (6 bases). Germline V CDR1 and CDR2: MDHEN, SYDVKM. The V and J ends lost 10 bases and 0 bases respectively, with 12 bases between them. The length of the CDR3 is 14 residues. CDR3 DNA: TGTGCCACCATACAGGGTGCAACTAATGAAAAACTGTTTTTT. Its translation is CATIQGATNEKLFF.

V gene TRBV7-2 combines with J gene TRBJ1-4; D is perhaps TRBD1 (6 bases). Trimming stripped 4 bases from V and 5 bases from J, with 11 bases between. The CDR3 extends over 14 amino acids. CDR1 and CDR2 (germline): SGHTA, FQGNSA. The CDR3 here is CASSSQGTNEKLFF. The CDR3 bases are TGTGCCAGCAGCTCACAGGGTACCAATGAAAAACTGTTTTTT.

The chain has TRBV6-5 and TRBJ1-3; D unclear. This CDR3 spans 15 amino acids. With 6 bases removed from V and 0 bases from J, the gap between germline ends came to 12 bases. Germline assignment: CDR1 MNHEY and CDR2 SVGAGI. The CDR3 DNA follows: TGTGCCAGCAGCCCCGCACTCTCCTCTGGAAACACCATATATTTT. It is translated as CASSPALSSGNTIYF.

The chain recombines TRBV7-3 with TRBJ1-2; the D gene is possibly TRBD1 (6 bases). There are 14 residues in the CDR3. The V end was cut by 5 bases, the J end by 0 bases, with 10 bases between. Germline V CDR1 and CDR2: SGHTA, FQGTGA. The CDR3 region is CASSPGHANYGYTF. The CDR3 coding sequence is TGTGCCAGCAGCCCGGGACATGCTAACTATGGCTACACCTTC.

This sequence joins TRBV29-1 and TRBJ2-7; D call uncertain. Germline-derived CDR1 and CDR2 are SQVTM and ANQGSEA. V lost 7 bases, J lost 3 bases, and 10 bases lay in between. The CDR3 loop spans 11 amino acids. The CDR3 DNA sequence: TGCAGCGGCGCAAGAGGCTACGAGCAGTACTTC. Protein: CSGARGYEQYF.

V usage is TRBV5-1 and J usage is TRBJ1-1; 7 bases agree with TRBD1. The germline V gene has CDR1 SGHRS and CDR2 YFSETQ. The V gene end was trimmed by 1 base and the J gene end by 6 bases; junction bases not matched to a gene: 6. The length of the CDR3 is 14 residues. For the CDR3, the DNA is TGCGCCAGCAGCTTGTTGGCAGGGGGACCTGAAGCTTTCTTT. This translates into CASSLLAGGPEAFF.

The chain is built from TRBV6-5 and TRBJ1-6; tentative D call: TRBD1 (6 bases). Trimming took off 0 bases at V and 8 bases at J, with 11 bases between the two ends. CDR3 size: 15 residues. CDR1 is MNHEY, CDR2 SVGAGI, per germline. The CDR3 reads CASSYSNRVDSPLHF. The CDR3 nucleotides read TGTGCCAGCAGTTACTCAAACAGGGTCGATTCACCCCTCCACTTT.

The V gene is TRBV6-6, the J gene TRBJ2-6, with D maybe TRBD1 (6 bases). The length of the CDR3 is 16 residues. Germline assignment: CDR1 MNHNY and CDR2 SVGAGI (reference sequence). Deletions cut 5 bases from V and 2 bases from J, with 13 bases between. The CDR3 DNA sequence: TGTGCCAGCAGTACTCCAGACAGGCCTGGGGCCAACGTCCTGACTTTC. Its translation is CASSTPDRPGANVLTF.

The chain joins TRBV20-1 to TRBJ1-3; TRBD1 agrees at 9 bases. The ends lost 3 bases at V and 3 bases at J; junction bases unmatched: 3. The CDR3 contains 14 residues. Germline V gene sequence: CDR1 DFQATT, CDR2 SNEGSKA (reference sequence). DNA of the CDR3: TGCAGTGCTAGTCACAGGGGGCTTGGAAACACCATATATTTT. Encoded protein: CSASHRGLGNTIYF.

As regards this clone: This sample also contains other DNA sequences that code for the same CDR3. V is TRBV6-5 and J is TRBJ2-7, with D possibly being TRBD1 (5 bases). The V and J ends lost 6 bases and 2 bases respectively, with 8 bases between them. CDR1 and CDR2 (germline): MNHEY, SVGAGI. This CDR3 is built from 12 residues. The CDR3 DNA follows: TGTGCCAGCAGAACAGGAACCTACGAGCAGTACTTC. Amino acids: CASRTGTYEQYF.

This clone was counted between two and nine times. The rearrangement uses TRBV11-2 and TRBJ1-1; D remains ambiguous. The CDR3 has 14 amino acids. V was clipped by 0 bases and J by 5 bases, with 10 bases between them. Germline assignment: CDR1 SGHAT and CDR2 FQNNGV. For the CDR3, the DNA is TGTGCCAGCAGCTTAGACCCCGGGAGGACTGAAGCTTTCTTT. Its protein is CASSLDPGRTEAFF.

The chain has TRBV7-9 and TRBJ2-5; 11 positions match TRBD1. Germline lookup yields CDR1 SEHNR and CDR2 FQNEAQ (reference sequence). Trimming cost V 5 bases and J 5 bases; bases outside gene matches: 13. The CDR3 has 17 amino acids. The CDR3 protein is CASSPGEGQGGTETQYF. CDR3 DNA sequence: TGTGCCAGCAGCCCGGGTGAGGGACAGGGGGGGACGGAGACCCAGTACTTC.

The rearrangement joins TRBV24-1 to TRBJ1-2; 7 positions match TRBD1. This CDR3 is built from 16 residues. The V segment lost 2 bases and the J segment 3 bases; nucleotides outside the gene matches: 8. CDR1 is KGHDR, CDR2 SFDVKD, per germline. The CDR3 DNA sequence: TGTGCCACCAGTGATTCGGGGTGGGACAGCCACTATGGCTACACCTTC. It translates to CATSDSGWDSHYGYTF.

The CDR3 loop is CATSDWEFGGTQYF. The DNA for the CDR3 is TGTGCCACCAGTGATTGGGAATTCGGGGGTACGCAGTATTTT. V is TRBV24-1 and J is TRBJ2-3; tentative D call: TRBD2 (6 bases). Germline V gives CDR1 KGHDR, CDR2 SFDVKD. V lost 2 bases and J lost 8, with 13 bases in between. There are 14 residues in the CDR3.